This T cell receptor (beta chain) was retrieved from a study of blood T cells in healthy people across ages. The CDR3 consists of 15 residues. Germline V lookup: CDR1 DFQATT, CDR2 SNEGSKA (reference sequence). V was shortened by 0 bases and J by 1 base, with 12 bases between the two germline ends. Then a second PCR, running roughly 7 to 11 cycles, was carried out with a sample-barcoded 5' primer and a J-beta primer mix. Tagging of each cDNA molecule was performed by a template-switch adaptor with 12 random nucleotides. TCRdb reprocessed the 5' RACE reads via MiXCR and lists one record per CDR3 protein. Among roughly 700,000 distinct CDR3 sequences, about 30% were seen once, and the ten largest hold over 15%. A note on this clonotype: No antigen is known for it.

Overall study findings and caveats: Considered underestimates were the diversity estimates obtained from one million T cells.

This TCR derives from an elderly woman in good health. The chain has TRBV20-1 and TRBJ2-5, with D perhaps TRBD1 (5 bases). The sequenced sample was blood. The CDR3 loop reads CSARDSGPTQETQYF. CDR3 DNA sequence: TGCAGTGCTAGAGATTCAGGGCCTACCCAAGAGACCCAGTACTTC.